This T cell receptor (beta chain) was identified during a study of Graves' ophthalmopathy and Graves' hyperthyroidism. Study-wide context: Hyperthyroidism qualified as stable when ophthalmopathy did not develop within 18 months of follow-up.

Amplifying from RNA transcripts, the study obtained TCR beta CDR3 regions. First-round RT-PCR relied on HTBI primers, and a second-round multiplex PCR came next. TCRdb reanalysed the multiplex PCR reads using MiXCR and keeps one entry per CDR3 protein. Among 900,000 to 1,200,000 distinct CDR3 sequences, less than 45% were seen once, and the ten largest hold around 10%. This clonotype was observed a handful of times. V shed 4 bases and J 0 bases; nucleotides not matched to a gene: 12. The CDR3 sequence is 18 residues long. Germline V gene lookup returns CDR1 LNHDA and CDR2 SQIVND (reference sequence). The TCR comes from an adult man with Graves' hyperthyroidism. The V gene is TRBV19, the J gene TRBJ1-5; 7 positions agree with TRBD1. Specimen: peripheral blood or thyroid tissue (not recorded which). The CDR3 DNA follows: TGTGCCAGTAGTACATCCGGGACAGTACTGTATAGCAATCAGCCCCAGCATTTT. Protein: CASSTSGTVLYSNQPQHF.